This TCR beta chain appears in the sequencing data of a study of T cells after yellow fever vaccination. 5'RACE template switching produced TCR cDNA carrying a universal primer site and UMIs. TCRdb re-called the 5' RACE reads through MiXCR, storing one row per CDR3 protein. The sample consists of about 510,000 distinct CDR3 sequences, less than 25% of them appearing once. A word on this clonotype: As yet, its antigen is unknown.

Findings and caveats of the study: High-abundance clonotypes from the bulk population could contaminate FACS-sorted repertoires. Reappearance after the booster was seen for most primary-vaccination clones, at 95% to 97% CD4 and around 90% CD8.

CDR1 is SGHAT and CDR2 is FQNNGV in the germline V gene. The CDR3 covers 15 residues. The V and J ends lost 1 base and 8 bases respectively, with 15 bases between them. The chain has TRBV11-2 and TRBJ2-1; D is undetermined. This receptor was obtained from a man younger than 35 who received the YFV17D yellow fever vaccine. The sequences come from PBMCs, collected less than 25 days after the first yellow fever vaccination. Here the CDR3 reads CASSLGPSLAYEQFF. The CDR3, as DNA: TGTGCCAGCAGCTTAGGCCCATCATTGGCCTATGAGCAGTTCTTC.